What follows is one TCR beta chain and its context. This record belongs to a study of T cell responses to AZD1222 COVID-19 vaccine. TCRdb's table, derived via immunoSEQ multiplex PCR, lists solely in-frame clones and lacks some. The sample has 90,000 to 95,000 clones, roughly nine tenths seen once; the top ten hold 7.5%. Trimming took 4 bases from V and 0 from J, leaving 7 bases between them. The CDR3 totals 13 residues. The germline V gene has CDR1 SQVTM and CDR2 ANQGSEA. This TCR came from an adult in good health. Sequenced here: peripheral blood, sampled on day 0 of AZD1222 vaccination. The rearrangement links TRBV29-1 to TRBJ1-3, with D uncertain. CDR3 amino acids: CSVAQSSGNTIYF. CDR3 DNA sequence: TGCAGCGTTGCACAGAGCTCTGGAAACACCATATATTTT.